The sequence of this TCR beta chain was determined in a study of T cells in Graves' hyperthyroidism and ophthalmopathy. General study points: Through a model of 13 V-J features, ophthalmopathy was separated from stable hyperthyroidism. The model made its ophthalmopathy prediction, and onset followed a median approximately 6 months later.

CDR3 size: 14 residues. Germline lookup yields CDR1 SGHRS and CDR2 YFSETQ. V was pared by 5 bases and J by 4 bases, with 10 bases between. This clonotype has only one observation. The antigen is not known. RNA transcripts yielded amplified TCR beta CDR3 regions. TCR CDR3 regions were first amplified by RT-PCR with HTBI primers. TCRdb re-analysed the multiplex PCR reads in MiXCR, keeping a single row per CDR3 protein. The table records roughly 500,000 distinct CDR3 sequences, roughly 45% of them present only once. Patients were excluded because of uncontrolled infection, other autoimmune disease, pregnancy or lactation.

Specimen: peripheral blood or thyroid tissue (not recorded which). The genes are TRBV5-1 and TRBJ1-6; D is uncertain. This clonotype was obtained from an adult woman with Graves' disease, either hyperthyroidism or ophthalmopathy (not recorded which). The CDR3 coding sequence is TGCGCCAGCAGTTCAGGACGGTATAATTCACCCCTCCACTTT. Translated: CASSSGRYNSPLHF.